A single T cell receptor beta chain is shown here with its context. The record originates from a study of blood T cell repertoires in COVID-19. This CDR3 has 13 amino acids. Trimming pared 5 bases from V and 2 bases from J, leaving 8 bases between. From germline, CDR1 is SNHLY and CDR2 FYNNEI. Participant reports of clinical history set cohort assignment. Generated by immunoSEQ multiplex PCR, the TCRdb table keeps only in-frame clones and is missing some. Among about 200,000 clones listed, about 90% were seen once. Material for sequencing was PBMCs or T cells enriched from blood (not recorded which). The sequence derives from a man aged 25 to 40 who had recovered from COVID-19. V gene TRBV2 combines with J gene TRBJ2-3; D not resolved. Here the CDR3 reads CASSTYLTDTQYF. The CDR3 coding sequence is TGTGCCAGCAGTACCTACCTCACAGATACGCAGTATTTT.